The 31 T cell receptor beta chains in this list originate from one sample, sequenced in a study of breast tumors, draining lymph nodes, adjacent tissues. TCRdb ran MiXCR on the multiplex PCR reads and lists one entry per CDR3 protein. The sample contains about 230,000 distinct CDR3 sequences, less than 40% of which appear only once. Samples came from axillary lymph nodes draining the breast cancer. The sample taken for sequencing was axillary lymph node tissue. The receptors here all came from a female donor with breast cancer. Some clones in this sample may be carry-over from other donors' samples.

To note about this clonotype: At one end, the junction sequence differs from germline, possibly due to a read error. The chain combines TRBV4-2 with TRBJ2-5; 8 positions match TRBD2. The V gene's germline CDR1 is LGHNA and CDR2 YNFKEQ. The CDR3 totals 14 residues. CDR3 in amino acids: CASSQGLVRETQCF. The CDR3 region has the DNA TGTGCCAGCAGCCAGGGACTAGTCAGAGAGACCCAGTGCTTC.

This clonotype occurred many times. The chain uses TRBV24-1 and TRBJ1-6; a possible D gene is TRBD1 (6 bases). The CDR3 length is 16 residues. Trimming stripped 0 bases from V and 7 bases from J, with 12 bases between. Germline lookup yields CDR1 KGHDR and CDR2 SFDVKD. The CDR3 region has the DNA TGTGCCACCAGTGATTTGCAACAGGGTGTGAATTCACCCCTCCACTTT. Its protein is CATSDLQQGVNSPLHF.

This clonotype has ten or more counts. The V gene is TRBV20-1, the J gene TRBJ2-1; D is uncertain. The germline CDR1 and CDR2 sequences are DFQATT and SNEGSKA (reference sequence). Between the trimmed V and J ends, which lost 3 bases and 7 bases, there was a span of 7 bases. The CDR3 extends over 11 amino acids. The CDR3 loop is CSASDWNEQFF. CDR3 DNA: TGCAGTGCTAGTGACTGGAATGAGCAGTTCTTC.

V gene TRBV24-1 combines with J gene TRBJ2-2, with D hard to call. From germline, CDR1 is KGHDR and CDR2 SFDVKD. Trimming took 4 bases from V and 8 from J, leaving 7 bases between them. There are 12 residues in the CDR3. CDR3 sequence (DNA): TGTGCCACCAGTGAATTTACAGGGGAGCTGTTTTTT. Translation: CATSEFTGELFF.

The sample holds many counts of this clonotype. The rearrangement links TRBV11-1 to TRBJ2-7; 8 nucleotides line up with TRBD1. The ends lost 0 bases at V and 5 bases at J; junction bases unmatched: 6. Germline lookup yields CDR1 SGHAT and CDR2 FQDESV (reference sequence). The CDR3 is 15 amino acids. For the CDR3, the DNA is TGTGCCAGCAGCTTAGCTTGGACAGGGACCCACGAGCAGTACTTC. This gives the protein CASSLAWTGTHEQYF.

This clonotype was counted only a few times. A clone one base away is much larger, so this may be a read error. This sequence joins TRBV6-2 or TRBV6-3 and TRBJ1-5; D perhaps matches TRBD1 (5 bases). The V end lost 7 bases, the J end lost 3 bases, and 13 bases lay between the germline ends. The V gene's germline CDR1 is MNHEY and CDR2 SVGEGT. This CDR3 is built from 14 residues. DNA for the CDR3: TGTGCCAGCACTCATCCGGGGCTCAATCAGCCCCAGCATTTT. Its translation is CASTHPGLNQPQHF.

This clonotype was seen at least ten times. The gene calls are TRBV2 and TRBJ1-1; 8 bases align to TRBD1. The germline CDR1 and CDR2 sequences are SNHLY and FYNNEI. The V gene end was trimmed by 7 bases and the J gene end by 1 base; junction bases not matched to a gene: 5. CDR3 length: 14 amino acids. Written as DNA, the CDR3 is TGTGCCAGCATGGTAGACAGGGGGAACACTGAAGCTTTCTTT. It codes for CASMVDRGNTEAFF.

The sample holds many counts of this clonotype. The chain joins TRBV5-1 to TRBJ2-1, with TRBD2 identical over 11 bases. V lost 0 bases and J lost 10; bases outside the gene matches: 3. The CDR3 is made up of 14 amino acids. The germline V gene has CDR1 SGHRS and CDR2 YFSETQ. The CDR3 DNA follows: TGCGCCAGCAGCTTGGAGGCTAGCGGGGGGGAGCAGTTCTTC. It yields the protein CASSLEASGGEQFF.

This clonotype has a count of ten or more. V is TRBV6-1 and J is TRBJ2-2; 15 positions agree with TRBD2. The V and J ends lost 5 bases and 7 bases, in that order; junction bases with no gene match: 11. Looked up from germline, CDR1 is MNHNS and CDR2 is SASEGT. There are 18 residues in the CDR3. The CDR3 DNA is TGTGCCAGCAGTAAACTCGGACTAGCGGGAGGGTATGGCGGGGAGCTGTTTTTT. This codes for CASSKLGLAGGYGGELFF.

In its sample, this clonotype was seen many times. This CDR3 is CASRASERESYEQYF. The DNA for the CDR3 is TGTGCCAGCAGGGCCAGTGAGCGGGAATCCTACGAGCAGTACTTC. The genes are TRBV2 and TRBJ2-7; TRBD2 aligns across 7 bases. V shed 6 bases and J 1 base; nucleotides not matched to a gene: 9. This CDR3 spans 15 amino acids. The germline V gene has CDR1 SNHLY and CDR2 FYNNEI.

This clonotype came up many times. The rearrangement links TRBV7-2 to TRBJ2-1; 9 bases match TRBD2. The CDR3 covers 13 residues. With 4 bases clipped from V and 10 bases from J, the junction kept 5 bases outside the gene matches. Looked up from germline, CDR1 is SGHTA and CDR2 is FQGNSA. CDR3: CASSYGLAKEQFF. The DNA for the CDR3 is TGTGCCAGCAGCTACGGACTAGCGAAAGAGCAGTTCTTC.

Concerning this clonotype: This may stem from a read error, because a much larger clone lies one nucleotide away. The CDR3 region has the DNA TGTGCCAGCAGCCGGGAACGCAATGAGCAGTTCTTC. It translates to CASSRERNEQFF. The chain uses TRBV6-6 and TRBJ2-1; a possible D gene is TRBD2 (5 bases). Per the germline V gene, CDR1 is MNHNY and CDR2 is SVGAGI (reference sequence). Trimming took 6 bases from V and 6 from J, leaving 9 bases between them. The CDR3 length is 12 residues.

In the case of this clonotype: One junction end does not reproduce the germline sequence, and a read error may be involved. CDR3 protein: CAGRDPGLAAQETQYF. The CDR3 nucleotides read TGTGCCGGCAGGGATCCGGGACTAGCGGCCCAAGAGACCCAGTACTTC. The J gene is TRBJ2-5, the V gene TRBV6-2 or TRBV6-3; 11 nucleotides align to TRBD2. The CDR3 length is 16 residues. Germline CDR1 and CDR2: MNHEY and SVGEGT.

In this sample, this clonotype turned up many times. The gene calls are TRBV3-1 and TRBJ1-2, with D tentatively TRBD1 (6 bases). The CDR3 loop spans 13 amino acids. Germline CDR1 and CDR2: LGHDT and YNNKEL (reference sequence). V lost 1 base and J lost 4, with 7 bases in between. DNA of the CDR3: TGTGCCAGCAGCCAAGCGGACAGCTATGGCTACACCTTC. Translation gives CASSQADSYGYTF.

The chain recombines TRBV2 with TRBJ1-2; 8 bases fit TRBD1. Per the germline V gene, CDR1 is SNHLY and CDR2 is FYNNEI. With 8 bases clipped from V and 4 bases from J, the junction kept 15 bases outside the gene matches. This CDR3 is built from 16 residues. The CDR3 nucleotides are TGTGCCAGCGTTCTTCCCGGACAGGGTTACCTCTATGGCTACACCTTC. Residues: CASVLPGQGYLYGYTF. Full variable domain (outside the CDR3, taken from reference TRBV2 and TRBJ1-2): EPEVTQTPSHQVTQMGQEVILRCVPISNHLYFYWYRQILGQKVEFLVSFYNNEISEKSEIFDDQFSVERPDGSNFTLKIRSTKLEDSAMYFCASVLPGQGYLYGYTFGSGTRLTVV.

This clonotype was seen only a few times. A read error may be the cause here, since a much bigger clone is one base away. This chain joins TRBV20-1 and TRBJ2-7; D is perhaps TRBD2 (6 bases). The CDR3 spans 14 residues. V lost 4 bases and J 6 bases, leaving 19 bases between the germline ends. The germline gives CDR1 DFQATT, CDR2 SNEGSKA (reference sequence). The CDR3 DNA is TGCAGTGCTATTAATCGGCAGGGCGGGGCCGAGCAGTACTTC. Translation: CSAINRQGGAEQYF.

This clonotype was recorded many times. The gene calls are TRBV12-3 or TRBV12-4 and TRBJ2-5; no reliable D call. Trimming left V 6 bases short and J 0 bases short, with 11 bases between. There are 14 residues in the CDR3. The DNA of the CDR3 is TGTGCCAGCAGCCCCGGACCTAACCAAGAGACCCAGTACTTC. Its translation is CASSPGPNQETQYF.

This clonotype showed up many times. The chain links TRBV4-3 to TRBJ2-1; D possibly corresponds to TRBD2 (5 bases). CDR3 length: 14 residues. The V gene's germline CDR1 is LGHNA and CDR2 YSLEER. The V end was cut by 1 base, the J end by 4 bases, with 8 bases between. This chain's CDR3 is CASSQVGVYNEQFF. The CDR3 region has the DNA TGCGCCAGCAGCCAAGTCGGGGTATACAATGAGCAGTTCTTC.

This clonotype appeared many times. The chain recombines TRBV20-1 with TRBJ2-3; 11 bases are shared with TRBD2. Germline V gene data show CDR1 as DFQATT and CDR2 as SNEGSKA (reference sequence). J was trimmed by 2 bases and V by 2 bases; bases with no gene match: 12. CDR3 size: 18 residues. The CDR3 loop is CSARPAPSSGRFTDTQYF. DNA of the CDR3: TGCAGTGCTAGACCAGCCCCCTCTAGCGGGAGGTTCACAGATACGCAGTATTTT.

The CDR3 here is CASSTTSGRDSNEETQYF. CDR3 nucleotide sequence: TGTGCCAGCAGCACGACTAGCGGGAGGGACAGTAATGAAGAGACCCAGTACTTC. The rearrangement links TRBV7-3 to TRBJ2-5, with 14 bases aligning to TRBD2. The CDR3 contains 18 residues. The V and J ends lost 5 bases and 3 bases, in that order; junction bases with no gene match: 11. Germline CDR1 and CDR2: SGHTA and FQGTGA.

At least ten counts were recorded for this clonotype. V gene TRBV3-2 combines with J gene TRBJ1-2; the table's D call TRBD1 went unverified against the DNA. TRBV3-2 is an annotated pseudogene. CDR3 length: 12 amino acids. Here the CDR3 DNA reads TGTGCCCCCCCCCAGGGGGCGTGGGGCTACACCTTC. This translates into CAPPQGAWGYTF.

The table lists this clonotype with a few counts. V usage is TRBV20-1 and J usage is TRBJ1-1; D might be TRBD1 (6 bases). The V end lost 5 bases, the J end lost 0 bases, and 10 bases lay between the germline ends. Germline assignment: CDR1 DFQATT and CDR2 SNEGSKA (reference sequence). This CDR3 region has 13 residues. CDR3 amino acids: CSARTDLNTEAFF. CDR3 nucleotide sequence: TGCAGTGCTCGGACAGATTTGAACACTGAAGCTTTCTTT.

This clonotype was recorded at least ten times. V is TRBV7-2 and J is TRBJ2-5; weak D call: TRBD1 (5 bases). This CDR3 region has 15 residues. V was cut by 6 bases and J by 7 bases, with 21 bases left in between. CDR1 SGHTA and CDR2 FQGNSA come from the germline V gene. Here the CDR3 DNA reads TGTGCCAGCAGTACTTCCGGAAAGGGGCGTGTGACCCAGTACTTC. Translating gives CASSTSGKGRVTQYF.

This clonotype was seen a single time. The chain joins TRBV30 to TRBJ2-1; the D call may be TRBD1 or TRBD2 (5 bases each). V was cut by 0 bases and J by 3 bases, with 9 bases left in between. Germline CDR1 and CDR2: GTSNPN and SVGIG (reference sequence). The CDR3 runs 14 residues. Written as DNA, the CDR3 is TGTGCCTGGAGTGTTGGGACGGACTACAATGAGCAGTTCTTC. It specifies CAWSVGTDYNEQFF. The full variable domain, rest sourced from reference TRBV30 and TRBJ2-1, is SQTIHQWPATLVQPVGSPLSLECTVEGTSNPNLYWYRQAAGRGLQLLFYSVGIGQISSEVPQNLSASRPQDRQFILSSKKLLLSDSGFYLCAWSVGTDYNEQFFGPGTRLTVL.

Ten or more counts support this clonotype. The chain joins TRBV20-1 to TRBJ2-5, with 7 positions matching TRBD1. V trimming: 4 bases; J trimming: 4 bases; junction bases outside the gene matches: 9. The V gene's germline CDR1 is DFQATT and CDR2 SNEGSKA (reference sequence). This CDR3 has 14 amino acids. CDR3 loop: CSATRPGGSETQYF. CDR3 in DNA: TGCAGTGCTACCCGTCCAGGGGGATCAGAGACCCAGTACTTC.

The chain recombines TRBV9 with TRBJ2-2; D unresolved. V lost 0 bases to trimming and J lost 2 bases, with 23 bases between them. The CDR3 has 20 residues. In germline, CDR1 is SGDLS, CDR2 YYNGEE. CDR3 bases: TGTGCCAGCAGCGTAGGGAGCTCCTACGAGCAGTACCAAAACACCGGGGAGCTGTTTTTT. Translating it yields CASSVGSSYEQYQNTGELFF.

The chain is built from TRBV2 and TRBJ1-1, with 8 bases matching TRBD1. CDR3 length: 13 amino acids. V lost 8 bases and J lost 5; bases outside the gene matches: 7. Germline CDR1 is SNHLY and CDR2 is FYNNEI. CDR3 loop: CASAQGAYTEAFF. In nucleotides, the CDR3 is TGTGCCAGCGCTCAGGGGGCTTATACTGAAGCTTTCTTT.

The chain combines TRBV7-3 with TRBJ2-1, with 14 bases fitting TRBD2. CDR3 length equals 15 residues. Germline CDR1 is SGHTA and CDR2 is FQGTGA. V shed 0 bases, J shed 8 bases, and the junction held 0 bases outside the gene matches. The CDR3 loop reads CASSLTTSGRDEQFF. The CDR3 DNA is TGTGCCAGCAGCTTAACGACTAGCGGGAGGGATGAGCAGTTCTTC.

This clonotype was picked up many times. V is TRBV18 and J is TRBJ1-5; possibly TRBD1 for D (6 bases). CDR3 length: 14 residues. V was pared by 2 bases and J by 4 bases, with 9 bases between. In germline, CDR1 is KGHSH, CDR2 LQKENI. CDR3 protein: CASSPTGTNQPQHF. The CDR3 coding sequence is TGTGCCAGCTCACCAACCGGGACAAATCAGCCCCAGCATTTT.

The chain is built from TRBV28 and TRBJ2-5; 12 bases map to TRBD2. Germline CDR1 MDHEN, CDR2 SYDVKM. Germline trimming cut 2 bases from V and 5 bases from J; bases unmatched to any gene: 9. The CDR3 length is 17 residues. In nucleotides, the CDR3 is TGTGCCAGCAGTTTAATGACTAGCGGGAGAGTGGTTGAGACCCAGTACTTC. Translated: CASSLMTSGRVVETQYF. Based on the CDR3 plus reference TRBV28 and TRBJ2-5, the full variable domain is DVKVTQSSRYLVKRTGEKVFLECVQDMDHENMFWYRQDPGLGLRLIYFSYDVKMKEKGDIPEGYSVSREKKERFSLILESASTNQTSMYLCASSLMTSGRVVETQYFGPGTRLLVL.

This clonotype occurred once. The V and J genes are TRBV7-2 and TRBJ2-5; 10 positions match TRBD2. CDR1 SGHTA and CDR2 FQGNSA come from the germline V gene. The CDR3 length is 20 residues. V dropped 5 bases and J dropped 5; count of bases not matched to a gene: 23. As DNA, the CDR3 is TGTGCCAGCAGCCCCCGGACTAGCGGATATCCACCGGGGAGCTGGGAGACCCAGTACTTC. It is translated as CASSPRTSGYPPGSWETQYF.